Shown below are 16 T cell receptor beta chains from a single sample sequenced in a study of T cell responses to AZD1222 COVID-19 vaccine (dated by TCRdb to the early 2020s). The sample's time point, from its label and the paper: baseline before first vaccination. The method was the immunoSEQ multiplex PCR assay. In TCRdb, the immuneACCESS table is reduced to in-frame sequences with V and J assigned. These tables do not hold every clone; where another copy was compared, an unresolved V gene accounts for under half, and the others remain unexplained. For this sample the table gives more than 150,000 clones, of which about 91% were detected only once. The biggest ten clones account for approximately 4.8% of the sample. The sequencing here drew on peripheral blood, taken on day 0 of AZD1222 vaccination. These receptors all stem from an adult in good health.

The chain is built from TRBV18 and TRBJ2-7; 10 bases map to TRBD1. This CDR3 comprises 15 residues. The J segment lost 2 bases and the V segment lost 4 bases, leaving 5 bases of the junction unmatched. Looked up from germline, CDR1 is KGHSH and CDR2 is LQKENI. CDR3 in amino acids: CASSRGTGETYEQYF. The DNA of the CDR3 is TGTGCCAGCTCACGCGGGACAGGGGAAACCTACGAGCAGTACTTC.

The gene calls are TRBV3-1 (or the pseudogene TRBV3-2) and TRBJ2-2; TRBD2 agrees at 8 bases. The V gene end was trimmed by 3 bases and the J gene end by 1 base; junction bases not matched to a gene: 4. CDR1 is LGHDT, CDR2 YNNKEL, per germline (reference sequence). This CDR3 has 16 residues. CDR3 DNA: TGTGCCAGCAGCCATGGTCTAGCGGGGAACACCGGGGAGCTGTTTTTT. This gives the protein CASSHGLAGNTGELFF.

This sequence joins TRBV25-1 and TRBJ1-2; D gene uncertain. The CDR3 extends over 13 amino acids. With 6 bases removed from V and 7 bases from J, the gap between germline ends came to 15 bases. Germline lookup yields CDR1 MGHDK and CDR2 SYGVNS. The CDR3 loop is CASSSGPRLGYTF. The CDR3 DNA follows: TGTGCCAGCAGCAGCGGCCCCAGGCTTGGCTACACCTTC.

The chain recombines TRBV7-2 with TRBJ2-1; D not certain. Germline V gene sequence: CDR1 SGHTA, CDR2 FQGNSA. V lost 2 bases, J lost 15 bases, and 11 bases lay in between. The CDR3 runs to 11 residues. The DNA of the CDR3 is TGTGCCAGCAGCTTATATTCCACCCGGTTCTTC. Protein: CASSLYSTRFF.

This clone came up once. This chain links TRBV13 with TRBJ2-7; 10 bases match TRBD2. The V and J ends lost 3 bases and 2 bases, in that order; junction bases with no gene match: 10. CDR1 and CDR2 from the germline V gene are PRHDT and FYEKMQ (reference sequence). This CDR3 has 17 residues. The CDR3: CASSFRQKAGGPYEQYF. DNA for the CDR3: TGTGCCAGCAGCTTCCGCCAAAAAGCGGGAGGGCCCTACGAGCAGTACTTC.

The rearrangement uses TRBV24-1 and TRBJ2-2; D tentatively reads TRBD1 or TRBD2 (5 bases each). CDR3 length: 14 amino acids. V was shortened by 8 bases and J by 5 bases, with 14 bases between the two germline ends. Per germline, CDR1 KGHDR and CDR2 SFDVKD. CDR3 sequence reads: CATTQGEGTGELFF. In nucleotides, the CDR3 is TGTGCCACCACGCAGGGAGAGGGTACCGGGGAGCTGTTTTTT.

This sequence joins TRBV10-2 and TRBJ2-1; D not resolved. This CDR3 has 15 residues. V was cut by 0 bases and J by 0 bases, with 6 bases left in between. Germline V gene data show CDR1 as WSHSY and CDR2 as SAAADI. The CDR3 DNA reads as TGCGCCAGCAGTGAGTCTATGAGCTCCTACAATGAGCAGTTCTTC. As protein: CASSESMSSYNEQFF.

The V call is TRBV7-2, the J call TRBJ2-3; 7 bases line up with TRBD2. The trim removed 5 bases at V and 6 bases at J, leaving 14 bases unmatched. This CDR3 is built from 16 residues. Germline V gives CDR1 SGHTA, CDR2 FQGNSA. The CDR3 nucleotides are TGTGCCAGCAGCCCCGATTCGGGGAGGGCCGCGGATACGCAGTATTTT. It specifies CASSPDSGRAADTQYF. Complete variable domain (other parts from reference TRBV7-2 and TRBJ2-3): GAGVSQSPSNKVTEKGKDVELRCDPISGHTALYWYRQSLGQGLEFLIYFQGNSAPDKSGLPSDRFSAERTGGSVSTLTIQRTQQEDSAVYLCASSPDSGRAADTQYFGPGTRLTVL.

The chain has TRBV5-5 and TRBJ1-4; 8 bases line up with TRBD1. J lost 2 bases, V lost 3 bases, and 9 bases had no gene match. Germline CDR1 and CDR2: SGHKS and YYEKEE (reference sequence). The CDR3 is 17 amino acids. The CDR3 loop reads CASSSGTGFGTNEKLFF. Here the CDR3 DNA reads TGTGCCAGCAGCTCTGGGACAGGTTTTGGGACTAATGAAAAACTGTTTTTT.

This chain links TRBV28 with TRBJ1-1; no clear D. Germline V lookup: CDR1 MDHEN, CDR2 SYDVKM. Trimming cost V 5 bases and J 3 bases, with 19 bases left between them. The CDR3 contains 16 residues. CDR3 loop: CASSPALIRTDTEAFF. CDR3 DNA sequence: TGTGCCAGCAGTCCTGCCCTCATCCGGACGGACACTGAAGCTTTCTTT. Complete variable domain (other parts from reference TRBV28 and TRBJ1-1): DVKVTQSSRYLVKRTGEKVFLECVQDMDHENMFWYRQDPGLGLRLIYFSYDVKMKEKGDIPEGYSVSREKKERFSLILESASTNQTSMYLCASSPALIRTDTEAFFGQGTRLTVV.

The chain recombines TRBV7-9 with TRBJ2-3; D is uncertain. Germline V gene sequence: CDR1 SEHNR, CDR2 FQNEAQ (reference sequence). The V gene lost 7 bases and the J gene lost 0 bases, with 23 bases spanning the gap. There are 18 residues in the CDR3. CDR3 loop: CASTKNPKFLLSTDTQYF. CDR3 coding DNA: TGTGCCAGCACCAAAAACCCCAAGTTCCTGTTAAGCACAGATACGCAGTATTTT.

V usage is TRBV12-2 and J usage is TRBJ1-1; the table calls TRBD1, which could not be checked here. TRBV12-2 is shown as a pseudogene. The CDR3 is made up of 17 amino acids. CDR3 protein: CASRFRASGQILTEAFF. Here the CDR3 DNA reads TGTGCAAGTCGCTTCAGAGCCTCGGGACAGATTCTGACTGAAGCTTTCTTT.

The rearrangement joins TRBV29-1 to TRBJ1-3, with 8 bases matching TRBD1. The germline V gene has CDR1 SQVTM and CDR2 ANQGSEA. The CDR3 totals 15 residues. The J segment lost 0 bases and the V segment lost 6 bases, leaving 7 bases of the junction unmatched. As DNA, the CDR3 is TGCAGCGTAATACAGGGGGTGCACTCTGGAAACACCATATATTTT. Its translation: CSVIQGVHSGNTIYF.

The rearrangement links TRBV2 to TRBJ1-2, with a tentative D call TRBD1 (5 bases). The germline CDR1 and CDR2 sequences are SNHLY and FYNNEI. The CDR3 contains 15 residues. Trimming pared 6 bases from V and 2 bases from J, leaving 16 bases between. In nucleotides, the CDR3 is TGTGCCAGCAGACCCCGTGGGGGGGAAAACTATGGCTACACCTTC. This translates into CASRPRGGENYGYTF.

The rearrangement links TRBV24-1 to TRBJ1-2, with a tentative D call TRBD1 (6 bases). The CDR3 sequence is 12 residues long. Trimming stripped 9 bases from V and 7 bases from J, with 14 bases between. Germline values: CDR1 KGHDR, CDR2 SFDVKD. This chain's CDR3 is CATWAGEGGYTF. DNA for the CDR3: TGTGCCACCTGGGCAGGGGAAGGTGGCTACACCTTC.

V and J are TRBV19 and TRBJ2-2, with TRBD2 matching over 14 bases. After removal of 8 bases from V and 6 bases from J, the junction contained 8 bases not matched to a gene. The CDR3 has 16 amino acids. The germline V gene has CDR1 LNHDA and CDR2 SQIVND (reference sequence). In DNA, the CDR3 is TGTGCCAGTTCCGGGACTAGCGGGAGAAGAGCCGGGGAGCTGTTTTTT. This sequence encodes CASSGTSGRRAGELFF.